These 29 T cell receptor beta chains were all obtained from the same sample, sequenced in a study of tumor and adjacent non-tumor tissue in lung cancer. No cell sorting was done before RNA was extracted from the tissue. A modified ARM-PCR protocol with three rounds of nested PCR amplified TCRbeta. MiXCR was run by TCRdb on the multiplex PCR reads, yielding one entry per CDR3 protein. The table has 120,000 or so distinct CDR3 sequences, approximately 71% seen once; the top ten hold roughly 13%. Input material: lung tumor tissue. The source is a man aged 30-40 years with non-small cell lung cancer.

There are a few counts of this clonotype. A read error may account for a junction end that differs from germline. V is TRBV5-6 and J is TRBJ2-1; no definite D call. Germline-derived CDR1 and CDR2 are SGHDT and YYEEEE. CDR3 size: 14 residues. The chain's CDR3 is CASSLVSASNEQLF. The CDR3 nucleotides read TGTGCCAGCAGCTTGGTTTCGGCCTCCAATGAGCAGCTCTTC.

This clonotype was picked up one time. A much larger clone lies one base from this, so it may be a read error. The CDR3 sequence: CSAREGTSGSRETQYF. The CDR3 DNA reads as TGCAGTGCTAGAGAGGGGACTAGCGGAAGCCGAGAGACCCAGTACTTC. The rearrangement joins TRBV20-1 to TRBJ2-5, with 11 bases lining up with TRBD2. Germline V gives CDR1 DFQATT, CDR2 SNEGSKA (reference sequence). This CDR3 has 16 amino acids. V shed 0 bases, J shed 4 bases, and the junction held 7 bases outside the gene matches.

About this clonotype: A junction end diverges from the germline sequence, so it may reflect a read error. The chain combines TRBV4-1 with TRBJ2-7, with D possibly TRBD2 on 5 matching bases. The CDR3 loop spans 15 amino acids. Germline CDR1 reads MGHRA; CDR2 reads YSYEKL. The CDR3 loop is CASSQESHGGYEQYF. The CDR3 DNA is TGCGCCAGCAGTCAAGAGTCACATGGAGGTTACGAGCAGTACTTC.

Remarks on this clonotype: Sequence at one end of the junction differs from germline and may be a read error. The CDR3 DNA reads as TGTGCCAGCAGCCCCGGTCACAATGAGCGGTTCTTC. Residues: CASSPGHNERFF. V gene TRBV12-3 or TRBV12-4 combines with J gene TRBJ2-1; D ambiguous. This CDR3 is built from 12 residues.

Notes on this clonotype: One junction end disagrees with the germline gene, perhaps due to a read error. The chain employs TRBV20-1 and TRBJ2-1; 8 bases map to TRBD1. The CDR3 has 13 amino acids. Germline V gene sequence: CDR1 DFQATT, CDR2 SNEGSKA (reference sequence). CDR3 nucleotide sequence: TGTAGTGCTGATTCCTGGACAGGGTTTGAGCAGTTCTTC. Encoded protein: CSADSWTGFEQFF.

This clonotype was seen once. One junction end does not reproduce the germline sequence, and a read error may be involved. V and J are TRBV12-3 or TRBV12-4 and TRBJ1-2; a weak D match, TRBD1 (6 bases). The length of the CDR3 is 14 residues. In DNA form, the CDR3 reads TGTGCCAGCATTCGCGTGGGGGCGGGCTATTGCTACACCTTC. Protein sequence: CASIRVGAGYCYTF.

The V and J genes are TRBV20-1 and TRBJ1-5; perhaps TRBD1 as D (5 bases). The CDR3 totals 13 residues. Germline lookup yields CDR1 DFQATT and CDR2 SNEGSKA (reference sequence). The CDR3 bases are TGCAATGTCGTGCAGGGTAGGGATCAGCCCCAGCATTTT. As protein: CNVVQGRDQPQHF.

To note about this clonotype: A much larger clone differs by one base, so this may be a read error. Likely a read error: the CDR3 ends without its conserved phenylalanine or tryptophan. The chain uses TRBV20-1 and TRBJ2-3, with TRBD2 identical over 9 bases. Trimming cost V 4 bases and J 5 bases; bases outside gene matches: 4. The germline V gene encodes CDR1 DFQATT and CDR2 SNEGSKA (reference sequence). This CDR3 is built from 13 residues. For the CDR3, the DNA is TGCAGTGCTATAGCGGGAGAGGAAGATACGCAGTATTTA. Protein product: CSAIAGEEDTQYL.

Turning to this clonotype: The CDR3 end shows no conserved phenylalanine or tryptophan, and so a read error is likely. The chain links TRBV30 to TRBJ2-7, with TRBD2 as a possible D gene (6 bases). Germline assignment: CDR1 GTSNPN and CDR2 SVGIG (reference sequence). V was shortened by 1 base and J by 3 bases, with 10 bases between the two germline ends. CDR3 length equals 13 residues. CDR3 loop: CAWSAGRYYEQYS. For the CDR3, the DNA is TGTGCCTGGAGTGCAGGGAGGTACTACGAGCAGTACTCC.

V and J are TRBV11-2 and TRBJ1-5; 9 nucleotides line up with TRBD1. V dropped 9 bases and J dropped 9; count of bases not matched to a gene: 12. CDR1 and CDR2 from the germline V gene are SGHAT and FQNNGV. This CDR3 contains 14 residues. CDR3: CASSLRTGDMPQHF. CDR3 in DNA: TGTGCCAGTAGCCTAAGGACAGGGGATATGCCCCAGCATTTT.

Details on this clonotype: A read error may produce the germline difference seen at one junction end. The V gene is TRBV11-3, the J gene TRBJ1-4; D gene uncertain. The CDR3 covers 10 residues. The germline V gene has CDR1 SGHNT and CDR2 YENEEA. The CDR3 bases are TGTGCCAGCGGCACTGAAAAACTATTTTTT. Translation gives CASGTEKLFF.

This clonotype has only one observation. The junction departs from germline at one end; a sequencing error may be responsible. CDR3 DNA: TGTACCAGCAGTTACCCGGGACAGGCCCTAGCCAAAAACATTCAGTACTTC. Protein: CTSSYPGQALAKNIQYF. This chain connects TRBV6-2 or TRBV6-3 to TRBJ2-4, with 8 nucleotides matching TRBD1. The CDR3 length is 17 residues. Germline CDR1 and CDR2: MNHEY and SVGEGT.

The V call is TRBV11-2, the J call TRBJ2-5; D remains unclear. The V end lost 3 bases, the J end lost 7 bases, and 15 bases lay between the germline ends. Germline CDR1 is SGHAT and CDR2 is FQNNGV. The CDR3 length is 14 residues. The CDR3 bases are TGTGCCAGCAGCTTCGGAATCCACCAAAGGACCCAGTACTTC. Residues: CASSFGIHQRTQYF.

The table lists this clonotype with many counts. V gene TRBV20-1 combines with J gene TRBJ2-5; D remains ambiguous. The germline V and J ends were trimmed by 3 bases and 4 bases, with 12 bases remaining between them. The CDR3 extends over 13 amino acids. Germline V gene sequence: CDR1 DFQATT, CDR2 SNEGSKA (reference sequence). The CDR3 DNA sequence: TGCAGTGCTAGTTACAGTGGGCCAGAGACCCAGTACTTC. It yields the protein CSASYSGPETQYF.

The rearrangement joins TRBV20-1 to TRBJ1-1, with D perhaps matching TRBD1 (5 bases). CDR3 length equals 14 residues. The V end lost 7 bases, the J end lost 4 bases, and 19 bases lay between the germline ends. The germline CDR1 and CDR2 sequences are DFQATT and SNEGSKA (reference sequence). The DNA for the CDR3 is TGCAGTGTTCTCCCTACAGGTGACGGCACTGAAGCTTTCTTT. It yields the protein CSVLPTGDGTEAFF.

In its sample, this clonotype was seen many times. The chain is built from TRBV29-1 and TRBJ1-2; D is possibly TRBD1 (5 bases). The CDR3 is made up of 11 amino acids. The V end lost 4 bases, the J end lost 6 bases, and 9 bases lay between the germline ends. Germline CDR1 is SQVTM and CDR2 is ANQGSEA. The CDR3 protein is CSVVWGNGYTF. CDR3 sequence (DNA): TGCAGCGTTGTCTGGGGCAATGGCTACACCTTC.

About this clonotype: Given a much more abundant clone one base away, this may be a read error. The gene calls are TRBV6-2 or TRBV6-3 and TRBJ2-1; D is undetermined. This CDR3 spans 13 amino acids. The V gene's germline CDR1 is MNHEY and CDR2 SVGEGT. This chain's CDR3 is CACSLNGYNEQFF. CDR3 sequence (DNA): TGTGCCTGCAGTTTAAACGGCTACAATGAGCAGTTCTTC.

This chain links TRBV6-1 with TRBJ2-7; 8 bases are shared with TRBD2. The trim removed 5 bases at V and 13 bases at J, leaving 13 bases unmatched. From germline, CDR1 is MNHNS and CDR2 SASEGT. The CDR3 has 13 residues. This CDR3 is CASSRRGAYERYF. In DNA, the CDR3 is TGTGCCAGCAGTCGGCGGGGGGCCTACGAGCGCTACTTC.

In this sample, this clonotype turned up many times. J is TRBJ2-3 and V is TRBV11-2, with 7 bases matching TRBD2. Germline-derived CDR1 and CDR2 are SGHAT and FQNNGV. CDR3 size: 14 residues. Germline trimming cut 7 bases from V and 3 bases from J; bases unmatched to any gene: 7. DNA for the CDR3: TGTGCCAGCACCCCCCCGGGAGGAACAGATACGCAGTATTTT. Its protein product is CASTPPGGTDTQYF.

Note on this clonotype: A much larger clone sits a single nucleotide away, making a read error possible. V is TRBV5-6 and J is TRBJ2-7; TRBD1 or TRBD2 may be the D gene (5 bases each). The CDR3 has 16 residues. The V gene lost 2 bases and the J gene lost 5 bases, with 20 bases spanning the gap. Looked up from germline, CDR1 is SGHDT and CDR2 is YYEEEE. In DNA form, the CDR3 reads TGTGCCAGCAGCTTTCCGCGGGCAGGGTTCACAAACGAGCAGTACTTC. It translates to CASSFPRAGFTNEQYF.

The sample holds one count of this clonotype. Germline is not matched at one junction end, which may reflect a read error. V gene TRBV11-3 combines with J gene TRBJ2-7; TRBD2 matches 7 bases. The germline V gene encodes CDR1 SGHNT and CDR2 YENEEA. CDR3 length: 16 amino acids. The CDR3 nucleotides are TGTGCCAGCAGACTACTAGTGGGAGATACGGGAGGCGAGCAGTACTTT. Translating it yields CASRLLVGDTGGEQYF.

Remarks on this clonotype: A clone one base away is much larger, so this may be a read error. The chain carries TRBV20-1 and TRBJ2-7; no reliable D call. The germline CDR1 and CDR2 sequences are DFQATT and SNEGSKA (reference sequence). The CDR3 runs to 14 residues. The CDR3 nucleotides read TGCAGTGTTAGAGTAAGTCCAGCCTCCTACGAGCAGTACTTC. Its protein product is CSVRVSPASYEQYF.

This clonotype turned up a few times. V usage is TRBV11-2 and J usage is TRBJ2-7; tentative D call: TRBD1 (6 bases). V was trimmed by 3 bases and J by 7 bases, leaving 25 bases between them. CDR3 size: 17 residues. In germline, CDR1 is SGHAT, CDR2 FQNNGV. The CDR3 DNA reads as TGTGCCAGCAGCTTGAACAGGGACCCGAGCTCCTACAATGAGCAGTACTTC. It encodes CASSLNRDPSSYNEQYF.

This clonotype was seen at least ten times. The CDR3, as DNA: TGCGCCAGCAGCCAAGATCGGAGCGGGGGGGCGAATACGCAGTATTTT. As protein: CASSQDRSGGANTQYF. The chain has TRBV4-3 and TRBJ2-3; 10 bases map to TRBD2. The CDR3 covers 16 residues. With 0 bases clipped from V and 7 bases from J, the junction kept 7 bases outside the gene matches. Germline V lookup: CDR1 LGHNA, CDR2 YSLEER.

Comments on this clonotype: The DNA is left out, because the CDR3 cannot be placed on it with certainty; the CDR3 is given as TCRdb lists it. This sequence joins TRBV20-1 and TRBJ2-3; the table calls TRBD2, which could not be checked here. The germline gives CDR1 DFQATT, CDR2 SNEGSKA (reference sequence). With termini counted, the CDR3 has 14 amino acids. The CDR3 loop reads CSARVGSGADTHYF.

As to this clonotype: A much larger clone differs by one base, so this may be a read error. The chain joins TRBV6-5 to TRBJ2-7; 8 bases map to TRBD1. There are 14 residues in the CDR3. The germline gives CDR1 MNHEY, CDR2 SVGAGI. The CDR3 protein is CTSDRTGNGNEQYF. The CDR3 DNA follows: TGTACCAGCGATAGGACAGGGAACGGGAACGAGCAGTACTTC.

This clonotype was seen ten or more times. The genes are TRBV4-2 and TRBJ2-5, with D possibly being TRBD1 or TRBD2 (5 bases each). Per the germline V gene, CDR1 is LGHNA and CDR2 is YNFKEQ. The CDR3 length is 18 residues. Trimming pared 0 bases from V and 4 bases from J, leaving 21 bases between. CDR3 sequence reads: CASSQDRYSGIQGETQYF. CDR3 bases: TGTGCCAGCAGCCAAGATAGGTATTCGGGAATTCAGGGAGAGACCCAGTACTTC.

The V and J genes are TRBV6-6 and TRBJ2-7; D is unresolved. Trimming pared 5 bases from V and 5 bases from J, leaving 19 bases between. The V gene's germline CDR1 is MNHNY and CDR2 SVGAGI (reference sequence). The CDR3 length is 15 residues. CDR3 sequence (DNA): TGTGCCAGCAGTACGAAAAGGCGAGGAGTCGACGAGCAGTACTTC. Its protein is CASSTKRRGVDEQYF.

Details on this clonotype: The CDR3 does not close with the conserved phenylalanine or tryptophan, likely indicating a read error. It is unclear where the CDR3 begins or ends on the DNA, so no DNA is shown, and the CDR3 is as TCRdb lists it. The gene calls are TRBV11-2 and TRBJ2-1. Germline V gene sequence: CDR1 SGHAT, CDR2 FQNNGV. 15 amino acids form the CDR3, both terminal residues included. CDR3 amino acids: CASSFIVEGNNEQFL.